The sample holds many counts of the clone carrying this T cell receptor beta chain. Primed by a sample-barcoded 5' primer and a J-beta primer mix, a second PCR proceeded for 7 to 11 cycles. Template switching added a 12-random-nucleotide identifier to every cDNA molecule. Using its own MiXCR run on the 5' RACE reads, TCRdb lists one record per CDR3 protein. The data contain around 820,000 distinct CDR3 sequences, roughly 25% of them singletons. Trimming left V 1 base short and J 5 bases short, with 8 bases between. CDR3 length equals 13 residues. CDR1 is SGHAT, CDR2 FQNNGV, per germline. The sample comes from a study of blood T cells in healthy people across ages. The same sample was also studied in work on T cells of mothers and their children. From that paper: Overlap measured in related mother-child pairs was slightly, non-significantly higher than in unrelated pairs.

This TCR derives from a boy aged 10-17 years in good health. The chain has TRBV11-2 and TRBJ2-5; D is tentatively TRBD1 or TRBD2 (5 bases each). Sequencing was done on a sample of blood. The CDR3 DNA reads TGTGCCAGCAGCTTAGGGGGGATGGAGACCCAGTACTTC. Protein sequence: CASSLGGMETQYF.